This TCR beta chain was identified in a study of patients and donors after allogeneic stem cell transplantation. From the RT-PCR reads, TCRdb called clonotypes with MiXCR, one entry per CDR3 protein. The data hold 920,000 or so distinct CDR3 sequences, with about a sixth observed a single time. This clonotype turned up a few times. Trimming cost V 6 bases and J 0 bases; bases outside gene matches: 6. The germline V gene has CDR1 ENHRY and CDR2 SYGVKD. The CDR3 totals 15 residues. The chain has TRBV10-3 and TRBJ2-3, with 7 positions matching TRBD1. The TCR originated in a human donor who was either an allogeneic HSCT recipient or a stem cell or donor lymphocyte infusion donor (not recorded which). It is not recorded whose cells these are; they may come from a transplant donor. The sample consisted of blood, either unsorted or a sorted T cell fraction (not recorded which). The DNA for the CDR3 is TGTGCCATCAGGGACAGGTCGACTAGCACAGATACGCAGTATTTT. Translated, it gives CAIRDRSTSTDTQYF.